The entry below gives a single T cell receptor beta chain sequence along with its context. What it binds is not known. The repertoire was sequenced with immunoSEQ multiplex PCR; TCRdb's copy has only in-frame clones and lacks some. The repertoire has roughly 130,000 clones, about 94% of them found once; the top ten carry 5.5% to 8%. The source of the sample is a study of T cell responses to AZD1222 COVID-19 vaccine. The study, taken as a whole, reports: Repertoire sampling was restricted to post-peak T cell response timepoints. A mostly white British donor set with more females was recruited, and clonal diversity was possibly underestimated.

The V end lost 1 base, the J end lost 6 bases, and 13 bases lay between the germline ends. CDR3 length equals 14 residues. CDR1 is SGDLS and CDR2 is YYNGEE in the germline V gene. The source material was peripheral blood, sampled on day 0 of AZD1222 vaccination. This rearrangement joins TRBV9 to TRBJ1-1; D unclear. The receptor was derived from an adult in good health. The CDR3 nucleotides read TGTGCCAGCAGCGTACGCCCCCTTCCCGCTGAAGCTTTCTTT. Amino acid sequence: CASSVRPLPAEAFF.